This TCR beta chain was retrieved from a study of T-cell reconstitution after alpha-beta-depleted transplantation in children. Overall study results and limits: As was reported, about two months after transplant, alpha-beta T cells came from several hundred expanded graft clones. There were some patients whose high TCRbeta diversity at day 60 came from surviving recipient T cells and thymic progenitors. A year had passed since transplant, and T-cell counts and diversity by then came mostly from newly produced T cells.

CDR1 is SNHLY and CDR2 is FYNNEI in the germline V gene. The ends were cut back, 7 bases at V and 3 bases at J, with 6 bases in the middle. This CDR3 has 11 amino acids. Preparation of the TCRbeta library involved a method that used unique molecular identifiers. TCRdb analysed the PCR reads with MiXCR anew, one entry per CDR3 protein. The data show about 600,000 distinct CDR3 sequences, 20% to 25% seen once. Notes on this clonotype: Its antigen is as yet unknown.

The chain links TRBV2 to TRBJ2-5; D is possibly TRBD2 (5 bases). The sequencing here drew on PBMCs, mostly from graft donor cells, taken 360 days after TCRalphabeta/CD19-depleted stem cell transplant. The sequence was collected from a boy in the first two years of life who had a stem cell transplant for acute myeloid leukemia, so the T cells may come from the graft donor. CDR3 sequence (DNA): TGTGCCAGCATGGAGGAAGAGACCCAGTACTTC. It specifies CASMEEETQYF.